This T cell receptor (beta chain) stems from a study of cytomegalovirus exposure and HLA in healthy donors. Study results and caveats: An ancestry cluster, one associated with Asian ancestry, reportedly showed fewer N-insertions than the approximately 660-donor mean in a later analysis. Later on, an analysis found that several of the most significant clusters appeared to be linked to common viral pathogens, which included parvovirus B19.

About this clone: Its antigen is as yet unknown.

60 Vbeta and 13 Jbeta primers were used in PCR. Clones were read by immunoSEQ multiplex PCR, and TCRdb kept only the in-frame ones, dropping some. This table has approximately 170,000 clones, over 60% appearing once. After removal of 4 bases from V and 7 bases from J, the junction contained 3 bases not matched to a gene. The germline V gene encodes CDR1 SNHLY and CDR2 FYNNEI. CDR3 length: 15 amino acids. This chain links TRBV2 with TRBJ1-6; TRBD1 matches 11 bases. Sequenced: PBMCs. This TCR came from a man younger than 40 in good health and CMV-seropositive. The CDR3 DNA follows: TGTGCCAGCAGTGTCTGGGACAGGGGGAATTCACCCCTCCACTTT. Protein: CASSVWDRGNSPLHF.